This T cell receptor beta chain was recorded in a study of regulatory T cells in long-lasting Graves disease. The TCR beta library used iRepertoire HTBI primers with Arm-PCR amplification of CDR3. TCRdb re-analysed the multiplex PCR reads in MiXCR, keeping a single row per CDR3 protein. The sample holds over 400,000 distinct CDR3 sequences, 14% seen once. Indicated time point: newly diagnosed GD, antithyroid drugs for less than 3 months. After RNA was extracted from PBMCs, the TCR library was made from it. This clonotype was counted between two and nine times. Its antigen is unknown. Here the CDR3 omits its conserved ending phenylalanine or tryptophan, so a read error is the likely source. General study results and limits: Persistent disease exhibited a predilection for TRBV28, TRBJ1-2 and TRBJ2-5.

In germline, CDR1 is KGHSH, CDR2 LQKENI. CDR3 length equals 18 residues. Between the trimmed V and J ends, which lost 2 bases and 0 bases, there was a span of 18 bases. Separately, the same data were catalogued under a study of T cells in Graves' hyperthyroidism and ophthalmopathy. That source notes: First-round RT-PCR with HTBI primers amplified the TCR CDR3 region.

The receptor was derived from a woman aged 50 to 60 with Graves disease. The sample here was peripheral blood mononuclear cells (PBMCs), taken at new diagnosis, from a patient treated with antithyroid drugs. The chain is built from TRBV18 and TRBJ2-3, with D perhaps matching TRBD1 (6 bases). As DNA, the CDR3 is TGTGCCAGCTCACCATCCCCCAGGGGCGGCTCTAGCACAGATACGCAGTATCTT. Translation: CASSPSPRGGSSTDTQYL.